One and the same sample provided the 18 T cell receptor beta chains below, sequenced in a study of OX40 agonist ivuxolimab in advanced cancers. The assay was immunoSEQ multiplex PCR, and TCRdb's table has in-frame clones only and misses some. The table lists fewer than 45,000 clones, 80% to 90% of them singletons. Sample: CD4+ or CD8+ T cells sorted from blood, taken in a trial of the OX40 agonist ivuxolimab. These receptors were taken from an adult with an advanced solid tumor such as melanoma, head and neck, liver or kidney cancer.

The rearrangement links TRBV28 to TRBJ2-5; D unresolved. The CDR3 extends over 13 amino acids. Germline V gives CDR1 MDHEN, CDR2 SYDVKM. Trimming removed 7 bases at V and 4 bases at J, with 13 bases between. Here the CDR3 DNA reads TGTGCCAGCAAGGGAAGAGTTGGAGAGACCCAGTACTTC. Amino acids: CASKGRVGETQYF.

For the CDR3, the DNA is TGTGCCTCGGGACTAGCGGGAGGGGATGAGCAGTTCTTC. Protein: CASGLAGGDEQFF. V is TRBV19 and J is TRBJ2-1; TRBD2 agrees at 16 bases. V dropped 11 bases and J dropped 8; count of bases not matched to a gene: 3. The germline CDR1 and CDR2 sequences are LNHDA and SQIVND (reference sequence). CDR3 length: 13 residues.

The gene calls are TRBV6-5 and TRBJ2-7, with D possibly TRBD2 on 5 matching bases. The CDR3 is made up of 13 amino acids. Trimming left V 6 bases short and J 5 bases short, with 14 bases between. CDR1 MNHEY and CDR2 SVGAGI come from the germline V gene. The CDR3 here is CASSPGIVNEQYF. CDR3 sequence (DNA): TGTGCCAGCAGCCCGGGAATTGTCAACGAGCAGTACTTC.

The V call is TRBV18, the J call TRBJ1-5, with TRBD1 matching 8 bases. This CDR3 is 14 amino acids long. With V trimmed by 6 bases and J by 4 bases, 5 bases remained unmatched. Germline lookup yields CDR1 KGHSH and CDR2 LQKENI. The CDR3 nucleotides are TGTGCCAGCTCTCGACAGGGGCCGAATCAGCCCCAGCATTTT. This gives the protein CASSRQGPNQPQHF.

The chain carries TRBV6-1 and TRBJ2-5; D unresolved. V was trimmed by 3 bases and J by 4 bases, leaving 18 bases between them. Germline CDR1 reads MNHNS; CDR2 reads SASEGT. The CDR3 is made up of 16 amino acids. CDR3 residues: CASSDYSLELSETQYF. DNA of the CDR3: TGTGCCAGCAGTGATTACAGTCTAGAACTATCAGAGACCCAGTACTTC.

The chain links TRBV9 to TRBJ1-3; 9 nucleotides agree with TRBD1. The ends lost 4 bases at V and 0 bases at J; junction bases unmatched: 14. CDR3 length: 19 amino acids. CDR1 is SGDLS, CDR2 YYNGEE, per germline. This CDR3 reads CASSTRRGQGTSSGNTIYF. The CDR3 region has the DNA TGTGCCAGCAGCACCCGAAGGGGACAGGGAACGAGCTCTGGAAACACCATATATTTT.

This chain links TRBV6-5 with TRBJ2-7; tentatively, D is TRBD2 (6 bases). Germline CDR1 reads MNHEY; CDR2 reads SVGAGI. The CDR3 loop spans 14 amino acids. V was trimmed by 7 bases and J by 0 bases, leaving 13 bases between them. The CDR3 DNA is TGTGCCAGCACTCCAAGCGGGCCCTCCTACGAGCAGTACTTC. Translating it yields CASTPSGPSYEQYF.

This chain joins TRBV7-3 and TRBJ1-2, with D maybe TRBD1 (6 bases). V was pared by 1 base and J by 4 bases, with 13 bases between. The CDR3 is made up of 15 amino acids. Per the germline V gene, CDR1 is SGHTA and CDR2 is FQGTGA. In nucleotides, the CDR3 is TGTGCCAGCAGCTTAAGGAAAGGGACACCCTATGGCTACACCTTC. It is translated as CASSLRKGTPYGYTF.

The rearrangement joins TRBV19 to TRBJ2-2, with D tentatively TRBD2 (5 bases). CDR3 size: 17 residues. Germline lookup yields CDR1 LNHDA and CDR2 SQIVND (reference sequence). Trimming cost V 3 bases and J 5 bases, with 19 bases left between them. Here the CDR3 reads CASSMSRGRQRTGELFF. The CDR3 nucleotides are TGTGCCAGTAGTATGAGTCGAGGACGCCAGCGGACCGGGGAGCTGTTTTTT.

This clone was recorded a few times. For the CDR3, the DNA is TGTGCCAGCAGGCTCGGCCAGACAGCTAACTATGGCTACACCTTC. Its protein product is CASRLGQTANYGYTF. The V call is TRBV6-5, the J call TRBJ1-2, with TRBD1 as a possible D gene (5 bases). The CDR3 sequence is 15 residues long. CDR1 is MNHEY, CDR2 SVGAGI, per germline. The V and J ends lost 6 bases and 0 bases respectively, with 14 bases between them.

This rearrangement joins TRBV5-1 to TRBJ2-2; 9 positions match TRBD2. The junction had 12 bases not matched to a gene; V was cut back by 2 bases and J by 7 bases. The CDR3 contains 17 residues. Germline CDR1 reads SGHRS; CDR2 reads YFSETQ. The CDR3 nucleotides are TGCGCCAGCAGCTTTATCGCGGGAGGGCCGGTGAGCGGGGAGCTGTTTTTT. Its translation: CASSFIAGGPVSGELFF.

The chain employs TRBV7-3 and TRBJ2-3, with 12 nucleotides matching TRBD2. The CDR3 loop spans 16 amino acids. The V gene end was trimmed by 5 bases and the J gene end by 6 bases; junction bases not matched to a gene: 9. Germline V lookup: CDR1 SGHTA, CDR2 FQGTGA. The CDR3 coding sequence is TGTGCCAGCAGCCCGACTAGCGGGAGTGTCCGTGATACGCAGTATTTT. Translated: CASSPTSGSVRDTQYF.

The J gene is TRBJ2-5, the V gene TRBV15, with 11 bases fitting TRBD1. The CDR3 consists of 18 residues. Germline CDR1 is LNHNV and CDR2 is YYDKDF (reference sequence). The ends lost 2 bases at V and 4 bases at J; junction bases unmatched: 12. The CDR3, as DNA: TGTGCCACCAGCAGACCCCCCCGGGGACAGGGGGTTGGAGAGACCCAGTACTTC. Encoded protein: CATSRPPRGQGVGETQYF.

The rearrangement links TRBV5-8 to TRBJ2-1; possible D gene TRBD2, 6 bases. Germline CDR1 is SGHTS and CDR2 is YDEGEE. V shed 7 bases and J shed 2 bases, with 13 bases lying between them. This CDR3 comprises 14 residues. The CDR3: CASCRGMTYNEQFF. For the CDR3, the DNA is TGTGCCAGCTGTCGGGGGATGACCTACAATGAGCAGTTCTTC.

The V gene is TRBV7-9, the J gene TRBJ1-2; D is perhaps TRBD1 (5 bases). Germline V gene lookup returns CDR1 SEHNR and CDR2 FQNEAQ (reference sequence). The CDR3 sequence is 13 residues long. CDR3 sequence (DNA): TGTGCGGGCGGGGAGGGGATTTCGGATGGCTACACCTTC. This translates into CAGGEGISDGYTF.

The chain has TRBV5-4 and TRBJ2-2; 9 positions match TRBD2. Germline loops: CDR1 SGHNT, CDR2 YYREEE (reference sequence). The CDR3 runs to 15 residues. V trimming: 4 bases; J trimming: 4 bases; junction bases outside the gene matches: 5. CDR3 sequence reads: CASSLSGSGTGELFF. The DNA for the CDR3 is TGTGCCAGCAGCCTTAGCGGGAGTGGCACCGGGGAGCTGTTTTTT.

The chain is built from TRBV5-1 and TRBJ2-1, with 10 bases matching TRBD1. J gave up 6 bases and V 5 bases, and 5 bases lay outside the gene matches. Germline V gene lookup returns CDR1 SGHRS and CDR2 YFSETQ. This CDR3 region has 14 residues. This CDR3 reads CASSSGTGVNEQFF. The DNA of the CDR3 is TGCGCCAGCAGTTCCGGGACAGGGGTCAATGAGCAGTTCTTC.

The rearrangement uses TRBV7-2 and TRBJ2-3; 8 bases map to TRBD2. The CDR3 covers 14 residues. After removal of 1 base from V and 5 bases from J, the junction contained 2 bases not matched to a gene. Germline CDR1 and CDR2: SGHTA and FQGNSA. The CDR3 protein is CASSLGLAGDTQYF. CDR3 in DNA: TGTGCCAGCAGCTTAGGGCTAGCGGGAGATACGCAGTATTTT.